The clone carrying this T cell receptor (beta chain) was seen a handful of times. Its antigen is unidentified. This sample was included in a study of cytomegalovirus exposure and HLA in healthy donors. Study-level results: It was reported in a later analysis that an Asian-associated ancestry cluster showed fewer N-insertions than the approximately 670-donor mean. Researchers catalogued approximately 160 TCR beta chains as cytomegalovirus-associated.

Trimming shortened V by 3 bases and J by 0 bases, and 8 bases separated the two germline ends. Per the germline V gene, CDR1 is SNHLY and CDR2 is FYNNEI. There are 14 residues in the CDR3. The PCR contained 60 Vbeta and 13 Jbeta primers. Profiled with immunoSEQ multiplex PCR; TCRdb holds only in-frame clones, not every one. The sample has some 120,000 clones; approximately 80% are singletons. This clonotype originated in a male donor in good health and CMV-seronegative. The sample taken for sequencing was PBMCs. V is TRBV2 and J is TRBJ2-5; possibly TRBD1 for D (6 bases). The DNA of the CDR3 is TGTGCCAGCAGTGAGAACAGGGACCAAGAGACCCAGTACTTC. Translated: CASSENRDQETQYF.